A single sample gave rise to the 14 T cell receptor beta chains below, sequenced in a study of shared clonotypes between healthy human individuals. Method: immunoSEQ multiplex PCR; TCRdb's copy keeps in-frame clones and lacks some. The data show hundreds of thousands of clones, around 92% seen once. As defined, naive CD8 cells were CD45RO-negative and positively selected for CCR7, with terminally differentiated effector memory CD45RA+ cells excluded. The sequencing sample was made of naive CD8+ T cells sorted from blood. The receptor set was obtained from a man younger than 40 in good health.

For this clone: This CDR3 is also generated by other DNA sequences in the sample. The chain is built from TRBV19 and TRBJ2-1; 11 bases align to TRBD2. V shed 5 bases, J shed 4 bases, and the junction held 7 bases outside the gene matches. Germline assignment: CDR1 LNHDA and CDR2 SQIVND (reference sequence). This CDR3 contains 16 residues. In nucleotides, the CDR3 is TGTGCCAGTAGTCCCAGGACTAGCGGGCGATACAATGAGCAGTTCTTC. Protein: CASSPRTSGRYNEQFF.

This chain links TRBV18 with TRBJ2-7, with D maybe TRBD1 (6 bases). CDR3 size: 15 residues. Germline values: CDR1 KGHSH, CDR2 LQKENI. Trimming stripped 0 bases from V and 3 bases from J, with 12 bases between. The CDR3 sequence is CASSPPSAGVYEQYF. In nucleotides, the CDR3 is TGTGCCAGCTCACCACCATCCGCAGGGGTCTACGAGCAGTACTTC.

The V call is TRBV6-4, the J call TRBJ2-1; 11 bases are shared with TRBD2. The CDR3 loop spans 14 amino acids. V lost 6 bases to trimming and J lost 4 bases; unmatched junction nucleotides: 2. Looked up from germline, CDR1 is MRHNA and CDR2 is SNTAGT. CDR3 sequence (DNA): TGTGCCAGCAGCCGGACTAGCGGGTACAATGAGCAGTTCTTC. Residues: CASSRTSGYNEQFF.

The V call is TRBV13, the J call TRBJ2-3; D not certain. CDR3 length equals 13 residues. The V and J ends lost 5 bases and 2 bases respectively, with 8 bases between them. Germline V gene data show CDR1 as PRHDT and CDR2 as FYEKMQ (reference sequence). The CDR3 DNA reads TGTGCCAGCAGCACGGTCCACACAGATACGCAGTATTTT. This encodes CASSTVHTDTQYF.

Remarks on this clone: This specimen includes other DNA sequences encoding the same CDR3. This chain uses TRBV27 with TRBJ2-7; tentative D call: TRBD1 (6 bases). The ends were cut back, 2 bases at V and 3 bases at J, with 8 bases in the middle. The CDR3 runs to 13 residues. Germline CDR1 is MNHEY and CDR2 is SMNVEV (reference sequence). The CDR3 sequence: CASSLGQIYEQYF. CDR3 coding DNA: TGTGCCAGCAGTTTAGGACAGATCTACGAGCAGTACTTC.

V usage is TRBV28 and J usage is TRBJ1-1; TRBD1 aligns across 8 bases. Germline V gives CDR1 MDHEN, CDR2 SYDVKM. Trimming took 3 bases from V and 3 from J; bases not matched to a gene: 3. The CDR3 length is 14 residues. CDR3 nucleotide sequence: TGTGCCAGCAGTTTGACAGGGGTGGACACTGAAGCTTTCTTT. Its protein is CASSLTGVDTEAFF.

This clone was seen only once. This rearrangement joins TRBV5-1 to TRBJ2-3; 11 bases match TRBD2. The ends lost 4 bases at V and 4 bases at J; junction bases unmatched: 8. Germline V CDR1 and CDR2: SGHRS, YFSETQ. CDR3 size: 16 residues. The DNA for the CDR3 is TGCGCCAGCAGCGCGGCCCTAGCGGGAGGCCCAGATACGCAGTATTTT. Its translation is CASSAALAGGPDTQYF.

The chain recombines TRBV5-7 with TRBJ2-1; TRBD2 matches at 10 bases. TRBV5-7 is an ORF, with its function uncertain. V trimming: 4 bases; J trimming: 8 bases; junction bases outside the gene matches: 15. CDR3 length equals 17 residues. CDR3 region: CASSPRWASGSPHEQFF. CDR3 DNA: TGTGCCAGCAGCCCGCGTTGGGCTAGCGGGAGTCCCCATGAGCAGTTCTTC.

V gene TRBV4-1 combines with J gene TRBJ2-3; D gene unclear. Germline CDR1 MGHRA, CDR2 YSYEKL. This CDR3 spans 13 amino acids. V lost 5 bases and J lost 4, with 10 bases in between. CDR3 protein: CASSLVVADTQYF. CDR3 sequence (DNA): TGCGCCAGCAGCTTAGTCGTGGCAGATACGCAGTATTTT.

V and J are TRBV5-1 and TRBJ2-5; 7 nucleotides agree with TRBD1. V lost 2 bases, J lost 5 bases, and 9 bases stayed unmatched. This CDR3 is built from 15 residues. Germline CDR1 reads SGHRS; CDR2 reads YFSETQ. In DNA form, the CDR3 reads TGCGCCAGCAGCTTTCACAGGGGCCCAGGGGAGACCCAGTACTTC. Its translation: CASSFHRGPGETQYF.

The CDR3 here is CASSPPGLAYNEQFF. CDR3 bases: TGTGCCAGCAGCCCCCCGGGACTAGCGTACAATGAGCAGTTCTTC. The chain carries TRBV6-4 and TRBJ2-1; 10 nucleotides match TRBD2. J gave up 4 bases and V 6 bases, and 6 bases lay outside the gene matches. CDR3 size: 15 residues. CDR1 and CDR2 from the germline V gene are MRHNA and SNTAGT.

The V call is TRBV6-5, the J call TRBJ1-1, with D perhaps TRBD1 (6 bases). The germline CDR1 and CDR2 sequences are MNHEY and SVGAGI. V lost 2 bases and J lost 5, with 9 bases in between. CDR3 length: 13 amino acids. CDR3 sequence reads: CASSYGTLTEAFF. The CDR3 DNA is TGTGCCAGCAGTTACGGGACACTAACTGAAGCTTTCTTT.

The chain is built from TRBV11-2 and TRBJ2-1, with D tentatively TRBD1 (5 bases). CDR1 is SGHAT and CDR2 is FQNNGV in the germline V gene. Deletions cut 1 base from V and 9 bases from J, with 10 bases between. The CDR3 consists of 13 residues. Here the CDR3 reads CASSLGPGFEQFF. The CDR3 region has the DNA TGTGCCAGCAGCTTAGGCCCAGGGTTTGAGCAGTTCTTC.

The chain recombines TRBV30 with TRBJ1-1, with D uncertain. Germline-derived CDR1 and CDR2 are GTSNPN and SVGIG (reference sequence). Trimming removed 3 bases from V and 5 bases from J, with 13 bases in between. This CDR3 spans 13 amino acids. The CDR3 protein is CAWRADTGTEAFF. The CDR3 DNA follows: TGTGCCTGGAGGGCCGACACGGGGACTGAAGCTTTCTTT.